A single TCR beta chain is shown here with its context. The data derive from a study of blood T cell repertoires in COVID-19. The method was immunoSEQ multiplex PCR; TCRdb's version includes in-frame clones alone and lacks a portion of them. The repertoire holds just under 90,000 clones, with nearly 90% as singletons. Material for sequencing was peripheral blood. The sequence came from a woman over 75 with acute or convalescent COVID-19.

CDR3 DNA: TGTGCCAGCTCCGGACAGGGGGCAACTGAAGCTTTCTTT. This sequence encodes CASSGQGATEAFF. This chain uses TRBV2 with TRBJ1-1; the match to TRBD1 covers 11 bases. Germline V gene data show CDR1 as SNHLY and CDR2 as FYNNEI. This CDR3 comprises 13 residues. Trimming took 8 bases from V and 5 from J; bases not matched to a gene: 4.